The TCR beta chain under discussion was sequenced for a study of shared clonotypes between healthy human individuals. The CDR3 is 13 residues long. Germline CDR1 reads SQVTM; CDR2 reads ANQGSEA. The ends were cut back, 4 bases at V and 0 bases at J, with 6 bases in the middle. Regarding this clone: The sample holds other DNA sequences that translate to the same CDR3.

Sequencing used immunoSEQ multiplex PCR; TCRdb keeps in-frame clones, though not all of them. The table lists 2 million to 2.5 million clones, approximately 95% of them singletons. This TCR was sampled from a young man in good health. The sequenced material came from naive CD4+ T cells sorted from blood. Subset indicated: CD45RA+ positively selected. The chain links TRBV29-1 to TRBJ1-4; D not resolved. CDR3 in amino acids: CSVGGATNEKLFF. For the CDR3, the DNA is TGCAGCGTTGGCGGCGCAACTAATGAAAAACTGTTTTTT.